This record concerns one T cell receptor (beta chain) sequence. Its antigen remains unidentified. This sample is part of a study of vaccination and CD4 T cells after COVID-19. For the study at large: Convalescent cases consisted of six males and four females, of whom two were Hispanic.

With the Oncomine TCR Beta short-read assay, DNA from cultured CD4+ T cells was sequenced. TCRdb reprocessed the PCR reads via MiXCR and lists one record per CDR3 protein. The table shows more than 9,500 distinct CDR3 sequences, with 30% occurring only once. The germline V gene has CDR1 SGHTA and CDR2 FQGNSA. V shed 3 bases, J shed 5 bases, and the junction held 3 bases outside the gene matches. The CDR3 has 13 amino acids. The treatment was: roughly 11-day PBMC culture with coronavirus spike peptide pools or control peptides (ViraFEST assay). First, ViraFEST expanded antigen-specific T cells with peptide pools, and next it sequenced the TCRs. Convalescent patients tested SARS-CoV-2 PCR positive from March to December 2020, before Alpha, Beta and Delta emerged.

This chain links TRBV7-2 with TRBJ1-2, with 7 positions matching TRBD1. Specimen: cultured CD4+ T cells from blood. The TCR sequence derives from a human donor with COVID-19. The CDR3: CASSFGTVYGYTF. CDR3 nucleotides: TGTGCCAGCAGCTTTGGGACAGTTTATGGCTACACCTTC.